The entry below gives a single T cell receptor (beta chain) sequence along with its context. This clonotype was counted ten times or more. Its recognized antigen is unknown. It has no much larger one-base neighbor in the sample; base qualities were not kept. This sample stems from a study of regulatory T cells in long-lasting Graves disease (dated by TCRdb to the early 2020s). About the study as a whole: Antithyroid drugs had been taken for less than 3 months by newly diagnosed Graves' disease patients. Patients with persistent Graves' disease were compared with patients with newly diagnosed Graves' disease using TCR sequencing and RNA sequencing of peripheral blood. The study was registered as a clinical trial and conducted in China. A total of about 35 samples underwent TCR sequencing, from around 13 patients with persistent Graves' disease and approximately 20 patients with newly diagnosed Graves' disease.

Receptor amplification or capture employed multiplex PCR. Sequencing instrument: Illumina HiSeq 4000. CDR3 regions were amplified by Arm-PCR with iRepertoire HTBI primers to construct TCR beta libraries. Gel purification was performed on PCR products prior to sequencing. In the paper's pipeline: Gene usage analysis of CDR3 amino acid clonotypes relied on the roughly 60 TRBV and fewer than 15 TRBJ segments identified across samples. COPE and FqMerger were used to merge the filtered high-quality paired reads into contigs. BLAST was used to align contigs to the IMGT TRBV, TRBD and TRBJ reference genes, and CDR3 was defined following IMGT. Any clonotype with a frequency above 0.1% was counted as a highly expanded clone. Repertoire diversity was measured by Shannon entropy, and V-J evenness by the Gini coefficient. Clonotypes shared by more than one individual were considered public. TCRdb redid the processing of the public reads, applying fastp at Q25 and MiXCR, and retained in-frame beta chains. Each entry merges the rows of one CDR3 protein and shows their most common DNA and genes. The V and J calls follow TCRdb's processing rather than the paper's. In all, the sample holds 420,000 or so distinct CDR3 sequences, and less than 20% of those were seen once. The top ten constitute 20% to 25% of the sample.

The study at large found these results: Persistent Graves' disease patients showed lower TCR Shannon entropy and fewer highly expanded clones than newly diagnosed patients, suggesting clonal expansion. Only peripheral blood was studied, because thyroid tissue, the primary lesion, was inaccessible. Persistent patients shared more public clonotypes among themselves (2,741) than newly diagnosed patients did (over 900). Only the TCR beta chain was sequenced and analyzed. The small sample size was acknowledged by the authors as a limitation that may reduce accuracy.

The time point label corresponds to: newly diagnosed GD, antithyroid drugs for less than 3 months. RNA was extracted from PBMCs in TRIzol for both TCR sequencing and RNA sequencing. Graves' disease was diagnosed according to American Thyroid Association guidelines. Recruitment of patients was carried out at an endocrinology department in Xi'an, China. From each patient, approximately 9.9 milliliters of peripheral blood was collected into an EDTA anticoagulant tube. PBMCs were isolated by Ficoll Paque Plus density gradient separation without further T cell sorting. An Agilent 2100 Bioanalyzer and agarose gel were used to assess RNA quality, and a NanoDrop 2000 was used to measure RNA concentration. This sample also appeared in a second study, on T cells in Graves' hyperthyroidism and ophthalmopathy. According to the second study: Stable Graves' hyperthyroidism was defined as no progression to ophthalmopathy during 18 months of follow-up. Hyperthyroidism patients were newly diagnosed, had a disease duration of under 2 months, and were aged 18 to 65 years. Any patient with an uncontrolled infection, another autoimmune disease, pregnancy or lactation was excluded. Clinical symptoms, serum thyroxine and TRAb, thyroid ultrasound, and orbital computed tomography formed the basis for the diagnoses. The first round of RT-PCR for the TCR CDR3 was performed with the HTBI primer set and the Qiagen OneStep RT-PCR kit. Most expanded thyroid clonotypes (frequency above 0.001) were also detected in blood, suggesting blood repertoires may reflect thyroid immune responses. A 13 V-J signature model separated ophthalmopathy from stable hyperthyroidism, with just over 85% sensitivity and roughly 81% specificity in cross-validation and 80%/75% in testing. During validation, the model predicted progression to ophthalmopathy a median of approximately six months ahead of onset, with just under 71% sensitivity and around 72% specificity. TCR V-J signatures able to tell the groups apart were searched for in a discovery cohort of approximately 95 patients, of whom under 45 had Graves' ophthalmopathy and roughly 59 had stable Graves' hyperthyroidism. An independent validation cohort of some 18 hyperthyroidism patients and 17 patients who later progressed to ophthalmopathy tested prospective prediction of ophthalmopathy. The approximately 100 discovery patients were randomly divided into training and test sets at a 7:3 ratio. In several Graves' hyperthyroidism patients, the study also compared T-cell repertoires from thyroid tissue with T-cell repertoires from blood. After blood sampling, hyperthyroidism patients were treated with methimazole at a starting dose of 30 mg daily, and ophthalmopathy patients were treated with high-dose intravenous methylprednisolone. The libraries were constructed in a second round of multiplex PCR and then size-selected and purified. Libraries were sequenced paired-end with 100 bp reads on an Illumina HiSeq2000. SOAPnuke was used to process the raw data, with reads discarded if the reads contained adapters or uncalled bases, had a mean Phred below 15, or lacked an exact constant-primer or identifier match. High-quality paired reads were merged with COPE v1.2.5, and unique nucleotide sequences were defined as clonotypes. Clonotypes were aligned to IMGT TRBV, TRBD and TRBJ reference segments using MiTCR v1.1. The analysis included only V-J combinations with a frequency above 0.0001, which together covered 99% to 99.2% of the repertoires. The TCS score was defined as F50 (clonal expansion) divided by E x V (chaos), with BLOSUM62-based TCRdist calculated between CDR3 peptides within each V-J. Welch's t-statistics and random forest reduced roughly 500 V-J features to 10 to 15, which were used in a naive Bayes classifier (R e1071). Sample size was not statistically predetermined, and investigators were not blinded to group allocation. The paper reports TCR Vbeta CDR3 sequencing of fewer than 150 peripheral blood samples: approximately 43 ophthalmopathy, under 85 hyperthyroidism and around 17 progressor patients.

This sample comprised peripheral blood mononuclear cells (PBMCs), obtained at new diagnosis, from a patient treated with antithyroid drugs. The clonotype comes from a woman between 18 and 30 years old with Graves disease. Donor details come from another sample of the same person, matched by shared clones.

The nucleotides read TGTGCCAGCACCGACAGGGGAAAGGGTAACACTGAAGCTTTCTTT. Its amino acids are CASTDRGKGNTEAFF. The rearrangement combines TRBV27 with TRBJ1-1, and TRBD1 matches 8 of the central bases. Trimming takes 7 bases off V and 2 bases off J; junction bases not matched to a gene: 9. There are 15 amino acids in the CDR3, from cysteine to phenylalanine inclusive. Kept here is only the CDR3 DNA, which spans 45 bases and is read in frame from base 1. CDR1 and CDR2, looked up from the germline V gene (reference sequence), are MNHEY and SMNVEV.